These 10 T cell receptor beta chains share one sample of origin, sequenced in a study of graft-versus-host responses after intestinal transplantation. Data came from immunoSEQ multiplex PCR; TCRdb stores just in-frame clones and leaves some out. The data show approximately 15,000 clones, with less than 50% seen just once and more than 3% held by the top ten. Plates contained approximately 200,000 CFSE-labeled responder cells and approximately 200,000 irradiated, violet-dye-labeled stimulator cells. The sequenced sample was alloreactive CD8+ T cells from a mixed lymphocyte reaction culture, obtained before intestinal transplant. The subset: CFSE-low proliferating T cells sorted from roughly six-day pre-transplant mixed lymphocyte reaction (GvH or HvG direction). These receptors were obtained from a human patient who received an intestinal transplant.

The CDR3 DNA reads TGTGCCAGCAGCCAAACTAGCGGGAGGTCCTACAATGAGCAGTTCTTC. This translates into CASSQTSGRSYNEQFF. This chain uses TRBV7-3 with TRBJ2-1; TRBD2 agrees at 12 bases. J gave up 1 base and V 5 bases, and 3 bases lay outside the gene matches. The germline CDR1 and CDR2 sequences are SGHTA and FQGTGA. This CDR3 is built from 16 residues.

This clone has only a few counts. The same CDR3 can be traced to other DNA sequences in this sample. This chain links TRBV13 with TRBJ2-5; possible D gene TRBD2, 6 bases. V lost 2 bases and J 6 bases, leaving 13 bases between the germline ends. The germline V gene encodes CDR1 PRHDT and CDR2 FYEKMQ (reference sequence). CDR3 length: 14 amino acids. CDR3 loop: CASSLRGLGKTQYF. The CDR3, as DNA: TGTGCCAGCAGCTTACGGGGGTTGGGAAAGACCCAGTACTTC. Drawing the rest from reference TRBV13 and TRBJ2-5, the complete variable domain is AAGVIQSPRHLIKEKRETATLKCYPIPRHDTVYWYQQGPGQDPQFLISFYEKMQSDKGSIPDRFSAQQFSDYHSELNMSSLELGDSALYFCASSLRGLGKTQYFGPGTRLLVL.

There are a few counts of this clone. The CDR3 coding sequence is TGCGCCAGCAGCGCCTACCCCCAAGACAGCAATCAGCCCCAGCATTTT. It translates to CASSAYPQDSNQPQHF. V is TRBV4-1 and J is TRBJ1-5, with unresolved D. Trimming stripped 5 bases from V and 1 base from J, with 15 bases between. CDR1 is MGHRA, CDR2 YSYEKL, per germline. The CDR3 has 16 amino acids.

This clone appeared a single time. The rearrangement uses TRBV19 and TRBJ2-7, with 10 nucleotides matching TRBD1. Germline V gene sequence: CDR1 LNHDA, CDR2 SQIVND (reference sequence). Trimming removed 6 bases from V and 2 bases from J; junction bases left unmatched: 4. CDR3 length: 14 residues. CDR3 region: CASRLGQGAYEQYF. The CDR3 region has the DNA TGTGCCAGTAGGCTCGGACAGGGGGCCTACGAGCAGTACTTC. Filled out from reference TRBV19 and TRBJ2-7, the complete variable domain reads DGGITQSPKYLFRKEGQNVTLSCEQNLNHDAMYWYRQDPGQGLRLIYYSQIVNDFQKGDIAEGYSVSREKKESFPLTVTSAQKNPTAFYLCASRLGQGAYEQYFGPGTRLTVT.

For this clone: The identical CDR3 is also encoded by other nucleotide sequences in the sample. The V and J genes are TRBV9 and TRBJ2-2; D gene unclear. Looked up from germline, CDR1 is SGDLS and CDR2 is YYNGEE. The V end was cut by 0 bases, the J end by 5 bases, with 11 bases between. This CDR3 has 15 residues. This CDR3 reads CASSVGSGWTGELFF. The CDR3 nucleotides read TGTGCCAGCAGCGTAGGGTCCGGGTGGACCGGGGAGCTGTTTTTT.

This rearrangement joins TRBV4-1 to TRBJ2-2; tentatively, D is TRBD2 (5 bases). The CDR3 sequence is 14 residues long. V lost 2 bases and J lost 4, with 8 bases in between. Germline V lookup: CDR1 MGHRA, CDR2 YSYEKL. The CDR3 coding sequence is TGCGCCAGCAGCCAAAAAGGAGGCACCGGGGAGCTGTTTTTT. Translating it yields CASSQKGGTGELFF.

This chain connects TRBV6-5 to TRBJ2-1; either TRBD1 or TRBD2 may supply D (5 bases each). Looked up from germline, CDR1 is MNHEY and CDR2 is SVGAGI. The CDR3 runs to 12 residues. Trimming removed 5 bases at V and 6 bases at J, with 8 bases between. Here the CDR3 DNA reads TGTGCCAGCAGTCCGGGGACCAATGAGCAGTTCTTC. This translates into CASSPGTNEQFF.

V and J are TRBV2 and TRBJ2-3; D unresolved. The CDR3 is 14 residues long. Germline CDR1 and CDR2: SNHLY and FYNNEI. Trimming took 7 bases from V and 5 from J, leaving 16 bases between them. The CDR3 loop reads CASIPPSLKDTQYF. Here the CDR3 DNA reads TGTGCCAGCATCCCTCCCTCGCTTAAAGATACGCAGTATTTT.

The gene calls are TRBV11-2 and TRBJ2-7; maybe TRBD2 (5 bases). Trimming took 3 bases from V and 3 from J, leaving 6 bases between them. Per the germline V gene, CDR1 is SGHAT and CDR2 is FQNNGV. The CDR3 consists of 12 residues. The CDR3 sequence: CASSFGNYEQYF. CDR3 nucleotides: TGTGCCAGCAGCTTCGGGAACTACGAGCAGTACTTC.

This clone was counted only a few times. The V and J genes are TRBV29-1 and TRBJ1-1; D perhaps matches TRBD1 (5 bases). Per the germline V gene, CDR1 is SQVTM and CDR2 is ANQGSEA. CDR3 length: 13 amino acids. The V end lost 1 base, the J end lost 8 bases, and 14 bases lay between the germline ends. CDR3 region: CSVEVGTSLEAFF. CDR3 nucleotide sequence: TGCAGCGTTGAAGTCGGGACCTCCCTAGAAGCTTTCTTT.